This T cell receptor beta chain derives from a study of early T cells in non-severe SARS-CoV-2 infection. From germline, CDR1 is SNHLY and CDR2 FYNNEI. Unmatched junction bases numbered 9, after V lost 7 bases and J lost 1 base. CDR3 length equals 16 residues. TCRdb re-called the 5' RACE reads through MiXCR, storing one row per CDR3 protein. The sample consists of about 94,000 distinct CDR3 sequences, roughly 13% of them appearing once. This clonotype was recorded a few times. The chain has TRBV2 and TRBJ2-1; 8 bases map to TRBD2. The receptor's source is an adult who was a healthcare worker with PCR-confirmed SARS-CoV-2 infection or an uninfected control (not recorded which). Sequencing was carried out using whole blood. CDR3 sequence (DNA): TGTGCCAGCATCCCAGGCGGGGGGCTATCCTACAATGAGCAGTTCTTC. Amino acids: CASIPGGGLSYNEQFF.